Below are 30 T cell receptor beta chains sequenced from a single sample in a study of patients and donors after allogeneic stem cell transplantation. Each CDR3 protein gets one entry after TCRdb re-called the RT-PCR reads with MiXCR. Among about 34,000 distinct CDR3 sequences, 35% to 40% were seen once, and the ten largest hold more than 65%. The sequenced sample consisted of blood, either unsorted or a sorted T cell fraction (not recorded which). Receptor source: a human donor who was either an allogeneic HSCT recipient or a stem cell or donor lymphocyte infusion donor (not recorded which). It is not recorded whose cells these are; they may come from a transplant donor.

The chain links TRBV28 to TRBJ1-3; 10 positions match TRBD1. Germline V gene lookup returns CDR1 MDHEN and CDR2 SYDVKM. This CDR3 region has 16 residues. V shed 7 bases and J 3 bases; nucleotides not matched to a gene: 9. The CDR3 reads CASIPGTGAFGNTIYF. The CDR3 region has the DNA TGTGCCAGCATCCCCGGGACAGGGGCATTTGGAAACACCATATATTTT.

This chain joins TRBV15 and TRBJ2-1, with 8 bases matching TRBD2. The V gene's germline CDR1 is LNHNV and CDR2 YYDKDF (reference sequence). CDR3 length equals 17 residues. Trimming cost V 4 bases and J 4 bases; bases outside gene matches: 12. CDR3 loop: CATSMGTSGFVYNEQFF. The CDR3 DNA reads as TGTGCCACCAGCATGGGGACTAGTGGTTTCGTTTACAATGAGCAGTTCTTC.

This clonotype has only a few counts. The chain combines TRBV7-9 with TRBJ1-1; TRBD1 aligns across 9 bases. Germline CDR1 is SEHNR and CDR2 is FQNEAQ (reference sequence). Unmatched junction bases numbered 5, after V lost 5 bases and J lost 4 bases. The CDR3 runs 14 residues. The CDR3 nucleotides are TGTGCCAGCAGCCCTCCGGGACAGGGCACTGAAGCTTTCTTT. Translated: CASSPPGQGTEAFF.

The chain is built from TRBV4-3 and TRBJ2-4; 9 bases map to TRBD1. V dropped 1 base and J dropped 12; count of bases not matched to a gene: 7. Germline CDR1 and CDR2: LGHNA and YSLEER. The CDR3 is 14 residues long. CDR3 region: CASSQAYRGLPQYF. CDR3 nucleotides: TGCGCCAGCAGCCAAGCTTACAGGGGGCTGCCTCAGTACTTC.

This chain uses TRBV3-1 with TRBJ2-1; D is perhaps TRBD1 (6 bases). V dropped 3 bases and J dropped 1 base, with 7 bases sitting between them. This CDR3 has 14 residues. Germline-derived CDR1 and CDR2 are LGHDT and YNNKEL (reference sequence). Here the CDR3 DNA reads TGTGCCAGCAGCCATGGACAGTCCTACAATGAGCAGTTCTTC. Its translation: CASSHGQSYNEQFF.

The chain carries TRBV11-2 and TRBJ1-1; D not certain. In germline, CDR1 is SGHAT, CDR2 FQNNGV. The V end lost 5 bases, the J end lost 5 bases, and 12 bases lay between the germline ends. The length of the CDR3 is 13 residues. The DNA of the CDR3 is TGTGCCAGCAGCCCCCCGTCTTGGACTGAAGCTTTCTTT. Its translation: CASSPPSWTEAFF. Drawing the rest from reference TRBV11-2 and TRBJ1-1, the complete variable domain is EAGVAQSPRYKIIEKRQSVAFWCNPISGHATLYWYQQILGQGPKLLIQFQNNGVVDDSQLPKDRFSAERLKGVDSTLKIQPAKLEDSAVYLCASSPPSWTEAFFGQGTRLTVV.

The rearrangement uses TRBV20-1 and TRBJ1-3; D remains ambiguous. V was trimmed by 6 bases and J by 0 bases, leaving 12 bases between them. The germline V gene encodes CDR1 DFQATT and CDR2 SNEGSKA (reference sequence). The CDR3 extends over 14 amino acids. The CDR3 bases are TGCAGTGCCCAAGACCTAAACTCTGGAAACACCATATATTTT. It specifies CSAQDLNSGNTIYF.

This clonotype has only a few counts. The rearrangement links TRBV20-1 to TRBJ1-5; TRBD1 aligns across 10 bases. This CDR3 contains 15 residues. Germline loops: CDR1 DFQATT, CDR2 SNEGSKA (reference sequence). After removal of 1 base from V and 5 bases from J, the junction contained 5 bases not matched to a gene. The CDR3 DNA follows: TGCAGTGCTAGAGCTCCGGGACAGGGGTATCAGCCCCAGCATTTT. Translation gives CSARAPGQGYQPQHF.

The chain uses TRBV7-9 and TRBJ2-7; 11 positions agree with TRBD2. With V trimmed by 1 base and J by 6 bases, 5 bases remained unmatched. From germline, CDR1 is SEHNR and CDR2 FQNEAQ (reference sequence). This CDR3 has 15 residues. The CDR3 DNA follows: TGTGCCAGCAGCTTAGTTAGCGGGGGGGCCCGCGAGCAGTACGTC. Protein: CASSLVSGGAREQYV.

The table lists this clonotype with a count of one. The chain uses TRBV7-8 and TRBJ2-2; D might be TRBD1 (5 bases). Trimming shortened V by 7 bases and J by 3 bases, and 15 bases separated the two germline ends. The CDR3 loop spans 15 amino acids. Germline loops: CDR1 SGHVS, CDR2 FQNEAQ. The CDR3 DNA follows: TGTGCCAGCAACCCCTCTTGGGGCGACACCGGGGAGCTGTTTTTT. This encodes CASNPSWGDTGELFF.

This chain links TRBV27 with TRBJ2-3; D is possibly TRBD2 (5 bases). The V gene lost 6 bases and the J gene lost 2 bases, with 12 bases spanning the gap. Germline V gene sequence: CDR1 MNHEY, CDR2 SMNVEV (reference sequence). This CDR3 is 14 amino acids long. The DNA of the CDR3 is TGTGCCAGCAGCAAAAGGGAGTCCACAGATACGCAGTATTTT. Amino acid sequence: CASSKRESTDTQYF.

This clonotype appeared a few times. The rearrangement links TRBV5-1 to TRBJ2-1; 10 nucleotides agree with TRBD2. This CDR3 region has 14 residues. Germline CDR1 and CDR2: SGHRS and YFSETQ. The V and J ends lost 7 bases and 1 base, in that order; junction bases with no gene match: 2. Here the CDR3 DNA reads TGCGCCAGCGTTAGCGGGGGGTCCTACAATGAGCAGTTCTTC. This encodes CASVSGGSYNEQFF.

The chain combines TRBV6-2 or TRBV6-3 with TRBJ2-7; tentatively, D is TRBD1 or TRBD2 (5 bases each). Germline lookup yields CDR1 MNHEY and CDR2 SVGEGT. Trimming cost V 2 bases and J 4 bases, with 6 bases left between them. CDR3 length: 12 amino acids. DNA of the CDR3: TGTGCCAGCAGTTACGGGACGTACGAGCAGTACTTC. Translation gives CASSYGTYEQYF.

This clonotype came up many times. V usage is TRBV7-9 and J usage is TRBJ1-1; no definite D call. V lost 10 bases, J lost 8 bases, and 8 bases lay in between. This CDR3 comprises 9 residues. From germline, CDR1 is SEHNR and CDR2 FQNEAQ (reference sequence). The CDR3 DNA reads TGTGCCACCTCAAACGAAGCTTTCTTT. Amino acids: CATSNEAFF. Complete variable domain (other parts from reference TRBV7-9 and TRBJ1-1): DTGVSQNPRHKITKRGQNVTFRCDPISEHNRLYWYRQTLGQGPEFLTYFQNEAQLEKSRLLSDRFSAERPKGSFSTLEIQRTEQGDSAMYLCATSNEAFFGQGTRLTVV.

This clonotype has a count of ten or more. The chain carries TRBV11-3 and TRBJ2-1; weak D call: TRBD2 (6 bases). Germline V gene data show CDR1 as SGHNT and CDR2 as YENEEA. The CDR3 consists of 15 residues. V lost 5 bases to trimming and J lost 7 bases, with 18 bases between them. The DNA of the CDR3 is TGTGCCAGCAGCACGAGCGGAGGGGTGGTGAATGAGCAGTTCTTC. Its protein is CASSTSGGVVNEQFF.

V usage is TRBV5-6 and J usage is TRBJ2-2; TRBD2 is a possible D gene (6 bases). The CDR3 runs to 18 residues. Germline V CDR1 and CDR2: SGHDT, YYEEEE. Trimming removed 1 base from V and 0 bases from J, with 16 bases in between. The chain's CDR3 is CASSLPQMGGTNTGELFF. CDR3 in DNA: TGTGCCAGCAGCTTGCCTCAAATGGGCGGGACGAACACCGGGGAGCTGTTTTTT.

This clonotype was seen once. The chain links TRBV7-2 to TRBJ1-2; no firm D call. The CDR3 is made up of 12 amino acids. The germline gives CDR1 SGHTA, CDR2 FQGNSA. V was shortened by 4 bases and J by 2 bases, with 5 bases between the two germline ends. CDR3 loop: CASSSVNYGYTF. DNA for the CDR3: TGTGCCAGCAGCTCCGTCAACTATGGCTACACCTTC.

This clonotype was seen a handful of times. Here the CDR3 DNA reads TGCAGTGCTAGAGATGCCAGGGAGATCGATGAGCAGTTCTTC. This encodes CSARDAREIDEQFF. V is TRBV20-1 and J is TRBJ2-1; either TRBD1 or TRBD2 may fit D (5 bases each). Germline CDR1 and CDR2: DFQATT and SNEGSKA (reference sequence). CDR3 length equals 14 residues. Trimming removed 0 bases from V and 8 bases from J, with 14 bases in between.

This clonotype was counted a few times. This sequence joins TRBV20-1 and TRBJ2-3, with TRBD2 matching 10 bases. This CDR3 is 14 amino acids long. CDR1 is DFQATT, CDR2 SNEGSKA, per germline (reference sequence). With V trimmed by 2 bases and J by 4 bases, 3 bases remained unmatched. This CDR3 is CSARPGTSADTQYF. CDR3 DNA sequence: TGCAGTGCTAGACCAGGGACTAGCGCAGATACGCAGTATTTT.

V and J are TRBV12-3 or TRBV12-4 and TRBJ2-1, with a possible D match to TRBD2 (5 bases). This CDR3 has 16 amino acids. Trimming pared 5 bases from V and 4 bases from J, leaving 18 bases between. The CDR3 region has the DNA TGTGCCAGCAGTCGAATATTGGGGAGCCGATACAATGAGCAGTTCTTC. Amino acids: CASSRILGSRYNEQFF.

CDR3: CASSPDSGTSYNEQFF. As DNA, the CDR3 is TGTGCCAGCTCACCAGATTCAGGGACCTCCTACAATGAGCAGTTCTTC. The chain recombines TRBV18 with TRBJ2-1; either TRBD1 or TRBD2 may fit D (5 bases each). V lost 2 bases and J lost 0, with 11 bases in between. In germline, CDR1 is KGHSH, CDR2 LQKENI. The CDR3 is made up of 16 amino acids. Complete variable domain (other parts from reference TRBV18 and TRBJ2-1): NAGVMQNPRHLVRRRGQEARLRCSPMKGHSHVYWYRQLPEEGLKFMVYLQKENIIDESGMPKERFSAEFPKEGPSILRIQQVVRGDSAAYFCASSPDSGTSYNEQFFGPGTRLTVL.

There are many counts of this clonotype. The V gene is TRBV7-8, the J gene TRBJ1-5; 8 positions agree with TRBD1. The CDR3 covers 15 residues. Germline loops: CDR1 SGHVS, CDR2 FQNEAQ. V shed 3 bases and J 6 bases; nucleotides not matched to a gene: 7. CDR3: CASSLDRVGSQPQHF. The CDR3 DNA sequence: TGTGCCAGCAGCTTGGACAGGGTTGGTAGTCAGCCCCAGCATTTT.

This chain links TRBV20-1 with TRBJ2-7, with TRBD2 matching over 7 bases. This CDR3 is 14 amino acids long. Germline CDR1 DFQATT, CDR2 SNEGSKA (reference sequence). The V and J ends lost 0 bases and 3 bases, in that order; junction bases with no gene match: 5. Here the CDR3 DNA reads TGCAGTGCTAGAGATGTGGGACTACTCTACGAGCAGTACTTC. Amino acids: CSARDVGLLYEQYF.

This clonotype turned up a few times. This chain joins TRBV15 and TRBJ2-3; D possibly corresponds to TRBD2 (5 bases). With 0 bases removed from V and 3 bases from J, the gap between germline ends came to 10 bases. CDR3 length: 15 amino acids. Germline assignment: CDR1 LNHNV and CDR2 YYDKDF (reference sequence). The CDR3 reads CATSREDGSTDTQYF. CDR3 sequence (DNA): TGTGCCACCAGCAGAGAAGATGGGAGTACAGATACGCAGTATTTT.

Ten or more counts support this clonotype. This sequence joins TRBV12-3 or TRBV12-4 and TRBJ2-7; TRBD2 is a possible D gene (5 bases). Trimming took 8 bases from V and 0 from J, leaving 17 bases between them. CDR3 size: 15 residues. The CDR3 spells CASRRGGLSSYEQYF. CDR3 nucleotides: TGTGCCAGCCGTCGAGGCGGGCTGAGCTCCTACGAGCAGTACTTC.

The chain joins TRBV5-6 to TRBJ1-2; 7 bases fit TRBD1. V was pared by 3 bases and J by 8 bases, with 13 bases of the junction left unmatched. Germline V lookup: CDR1 SGHDT, CDR2 YYEEEE. The CDR3 is 15 residues long. The CDR3 region is CASSWGPDRVRGYTF. Written as DNA, the CDR3 is TGTGCCAGCAGCTGGGGACCCGACAGGGTACGGGGCTACACCTTC.

The chain carries TRBV7-6 and TRBJ2-1, with TRBD2 matching over 9 bases. The CDR3 is made up of 17 amino acids. Germline lookup yields CDR1 SGHVS and CDR2 FNYEAQ. Trimming removed 0 bases from V and 3 bases from J; junction bases left unmatched: 6. This chain's CDR3 is CASSLAEGLAYYNEQFF. DNA for the CDR3: TGTGCCAGCAGCTTAGCGGAGGGACTAGCATACTACAATGAGCAGTTCTTC. Together with reference TRBV7-6 and TRBJ2-1, the CDR3 gives the full variable domain: GAGVSQSPRYKVTKRGQDVALRCDPISGHVSLYWYRQALGQGPEFLTYFNYEAQQDKSGLPNDRFSAERPEGSISTLTIQRTEQRDSAMYRCASSLAEGLAYYNEQFFGPGTRLTVL.

This clonotype was counted between two and nine times. V and J are TRBV6-2 or TRBV6-3 and TRBJ1-1; 7 bases match TRBD1. CDR1 and CDR2 (germline): MNHEY, SVGEGT. Unmatched junction bases numbered 11, after V lost 7 bases and J lost 3 bases. The CDR3 runs to 15 residues. CDR3: CASTPGRGWDTEAFF. CDR3 DNA: TGTGCCAGCACCCCTGGCAGGGGGTGGGACACTGAAGCTTTCTTT.

The chain links TRBV7-2 to TRBJ2-5; the D is unclear. Trimming shortened V by 1 base and J by 4 bases, and 10 bases separated the two germline ends. Germline lookup yields CDR1 SGHTA and CDR2 FQGNSA. The CDR3 sequence is 14 residues long. Here the CDR3 reads CASSLVGLGETQYF. In nucleotides, the CDR3 is TGTGCCAGCAGCTTAGTTGGTTTGGGAGAGACCCAGTACTTC.

This clonotype turned up a few times. The V call is TRBV30, the J call TRBJ1-2, with TRBD1 matching over 9 bases. CDR1 is GTSNPN, CDR2 SVGIG, per germline (reference sequence). The CDR3 is 15 amino acids. V was pared by 0 bases and J by 8 bases, with 10 bases of the junction left unmatched. CDR3 DNA sequence: TGTGCCTGGAGTGTATACAGGGGGCAGCTTCCAGGCTACACCTTC. As protein: CAWSVYRGQLPGYTF.